This T cell receptor (beta chain) was found in a study of CD8 T cells in ankylosing spondylitis. TCRdb fed the 5' RACE reads into MiXCR, producing one record per CDR3 protein. The sample consists of 230,000 or so distinct CDR3 sequences, over 15% of them appearing once. The CDR3 is 11 residues long. Looked up from germline, CDR1 is SQVTM and CDR2 is ANQGSEA. Trimming stripped 6 bases from V and 8 bases from J, with 13 bases between. This clonotype came up many times. Sequenced sample: blood, either unsorted or a sorted T cell fraction (not recorded which). This receptor was obtained from a male donor with ankylosing spondylitis or in good health (not recorded which). This rearrangement joins TRBV29-1 to TRBJ1-2; D is perhaps TRBD1 (5 bases). CDR3 sequence: CSVEVRGGYTF. Here the CDR3 DNA reads TGCAGCGTGGAGGTCCGGGGCGGCTACACCTTC.